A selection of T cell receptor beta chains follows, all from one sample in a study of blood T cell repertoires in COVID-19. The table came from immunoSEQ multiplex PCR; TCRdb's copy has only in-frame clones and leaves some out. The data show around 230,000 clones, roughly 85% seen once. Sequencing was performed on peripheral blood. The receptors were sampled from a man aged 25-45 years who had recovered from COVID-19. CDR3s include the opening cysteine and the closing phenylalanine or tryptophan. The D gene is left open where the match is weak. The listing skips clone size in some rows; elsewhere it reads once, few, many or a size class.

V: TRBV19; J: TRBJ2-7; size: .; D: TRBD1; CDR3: CASSMSQGAREQYF; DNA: TGTGCCAGTAGTATGTCACAGGGGGCGCGAGAGCAGTACTTC
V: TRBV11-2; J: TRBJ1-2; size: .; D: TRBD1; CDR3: CASSLAGQGFGYTF; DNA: TGTGCCAGCAGCTTGGCGGGACAGGGCTTTGGCTACACCTTC
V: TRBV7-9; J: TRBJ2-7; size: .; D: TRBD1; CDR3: CASSIGQGYEQYF; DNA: TGTGCCAGCAGCATAGGACAGGGCTACGAGCAGTACTTC
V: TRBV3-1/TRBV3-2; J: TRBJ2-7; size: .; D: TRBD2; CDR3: CASSAKPSGYEQYF; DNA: TGTGCCAGCAGCGCAAAACCTAGCGGGTACGAGCAGTACTTC
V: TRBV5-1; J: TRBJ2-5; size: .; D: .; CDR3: CASSRGQETQYF; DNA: TGCGCCAGCAGCAGAGGACAAGAGACCCAGTACTTC
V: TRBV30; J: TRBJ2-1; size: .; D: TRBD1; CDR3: CAWSVGQVYNEQFF; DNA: TGTGCCTGGAGTGTGGGACAGGTGTATAATGAGCAGTTCTTC
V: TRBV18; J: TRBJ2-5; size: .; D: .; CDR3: CASSPRRHTTQETQYF; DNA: TGTGCCAGCTCACCGAGGCGGCACACTACCCAAGAGACCCAGTACTTC
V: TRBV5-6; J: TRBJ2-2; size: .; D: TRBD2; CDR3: CASSLPLAGGDTGELFF; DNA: TGTGCCAGCAGCTTACCACTAGCGGGGGGAGACACCGGGGAGCTGTTTTTT
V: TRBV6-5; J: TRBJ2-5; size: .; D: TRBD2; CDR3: CASSYSAGEETQYF; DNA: TGTGCCAGCAGTTACTCGGCGGGGGAAGAGACCCAGTACTTC
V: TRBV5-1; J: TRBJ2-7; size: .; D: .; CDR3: CASSLAATSEQYF; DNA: TGCGCCAGCAGCTTGGCGGCGACAAGCGAGCAGTACTTC
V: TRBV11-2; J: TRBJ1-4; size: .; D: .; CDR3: CASSLPGQFNEKLFF; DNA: TGTGCCAGCAGCTTACCCGGACAGTTTAATGAAAAACTGTTTTTT
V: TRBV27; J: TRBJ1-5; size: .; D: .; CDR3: CASSPGSSNQPQHF; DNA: TGTGCCAGCAGTCCCGGGTCCTCAAATCAGCCCCAGCATTTT
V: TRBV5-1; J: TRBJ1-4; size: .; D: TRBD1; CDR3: CASSLNTGGGEKLFF; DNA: TGCGCCAGCAGCTTGAATACAGGGGGCGGTGAAAAACTGTTTTTT
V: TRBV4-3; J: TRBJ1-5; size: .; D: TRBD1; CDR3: CASSQVWDRGLQPQHF; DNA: TGCGCCAGCAGCCAAGTTTGGGACAGGGGCCTTCAGCCCCAGCATTTT
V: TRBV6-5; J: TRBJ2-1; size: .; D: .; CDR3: CASSYLPGSSYNEQFF; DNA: TGTGCCAGCAGTTATCTGCCGGGGAGCTCCTACAATGAGCAGTTCTTC
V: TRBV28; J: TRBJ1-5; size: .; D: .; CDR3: CASSRPGGLLIPYSNQPQHF; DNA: TGTGCCAGCAGCCGCCCCGGAGGGCTCCTTATACCATATAGCAATCAGCCCCAGCATTTT
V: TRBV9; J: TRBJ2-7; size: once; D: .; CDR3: CASSPDILAPRDSEQYF; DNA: TGTGCCAGCAGCCCTGACATCCTAGCGCCGAGGGATTCCGAGCAGTACTTC
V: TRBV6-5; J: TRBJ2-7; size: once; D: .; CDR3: CASSRRTLNNEQYF; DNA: TGTGCCAGCAGCCGGAGGACCCTGAACAACGAGCAGTACTTC
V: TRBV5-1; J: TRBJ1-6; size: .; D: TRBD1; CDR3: CASEPGGGSPLHF; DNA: TGCGCCAGCGAGCCAGGGGGTGGTTCACCCCTCCACTTT
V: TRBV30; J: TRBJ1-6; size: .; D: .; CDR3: CAWLGQSPNSPLHF; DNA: TGTGCCTGGCTCGGACAGTCTCCTAATTCACCCCTCCACTTT
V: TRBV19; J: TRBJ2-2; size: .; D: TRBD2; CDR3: CASRSSGSLNTGELFF; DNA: TGTGCCAGTAGGAGTAGCGGGTCTCTGAACACCGGGGAGCTGTTTTTT
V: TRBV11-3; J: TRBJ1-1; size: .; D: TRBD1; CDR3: CASSFRSGTGGEAFF; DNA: TGTGCCAGCAGCTTTAGATCCGGGACAGGAGGTGAAGCTTTCTTT
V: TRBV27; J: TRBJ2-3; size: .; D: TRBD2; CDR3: CASSSPNSGVGYF; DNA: TGTGCCAGCAGTTCTCCGAATAGCGGGGTGGGGTATTTT
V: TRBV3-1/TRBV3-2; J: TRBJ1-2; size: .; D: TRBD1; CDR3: CASSDRGSNYGYTF; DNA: TGTGCCAGCAGTGACAGGGGAAGTAACTATGGCTACACCTTC
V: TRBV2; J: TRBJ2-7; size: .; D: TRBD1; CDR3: CASSGGQVLVQYF; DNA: TGTGCCAGCAGTGGAGGACAGGTTTTGGTGCAGTACTTC
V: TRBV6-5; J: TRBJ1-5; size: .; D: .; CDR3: CATKQQYSNQPQHF; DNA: TGTGCCACCAAACAGCAGTATAGCAATCAGCCCCAGCATTTT
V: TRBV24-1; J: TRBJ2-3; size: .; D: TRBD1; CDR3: CATGDRAGADTQYF; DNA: TGTGCCACTGGGGACAGGGCCGGGGCAGATACGCAGTATTTT
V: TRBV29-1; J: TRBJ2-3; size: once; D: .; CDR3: CSVTGSDTQYF; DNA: TGCAGCGTTACAGGGTCAGATACGCAGTATTTT
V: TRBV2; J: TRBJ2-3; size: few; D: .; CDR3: CASREGSRGTDTQYF; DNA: TGTGCCAGCAGGGAAGGGTCTCGGGGCACAGATACGCAGTATTTT
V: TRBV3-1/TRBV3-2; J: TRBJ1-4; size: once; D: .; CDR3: CASSQGARGFLTANEKLFF; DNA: TGTGCCAGCAGCCAAGGGGCAAGGGGGTTCCTAACCGCTAATGAAAAACTGTTTTTT
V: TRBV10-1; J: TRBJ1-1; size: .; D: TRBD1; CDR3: CASSAGQGVRTEAFF; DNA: TGCGCCAGCAGTGCGGGACAGGGCGTACGCACTGAAGCTTTCTTT
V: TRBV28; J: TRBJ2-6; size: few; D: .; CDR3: CASSFKASGANVLTF; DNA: TGTGCCAGCAGTTTTAAAGCTTCTGGGGCCAACGTCCTGACTTTC
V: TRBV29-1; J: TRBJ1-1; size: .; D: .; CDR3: CSVLGQANTEAFF; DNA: TGCAGCGTGTTGGGGCAGGCCAACACTGAAGCTTTCTTT
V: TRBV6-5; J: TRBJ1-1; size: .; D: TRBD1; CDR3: CASSYKTGGGTEAFF; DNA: TGTGCCAGCAGTTACAAGACAGGGGGCGGCACTGAAGCTTTCTTT
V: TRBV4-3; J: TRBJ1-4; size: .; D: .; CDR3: CASSYTMGTDEKLFF; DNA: TGCGCCAGCAGCTACACCATGGGCACCGATGAAAAACTGTTTTTT
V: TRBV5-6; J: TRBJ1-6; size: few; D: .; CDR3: CASSLANTSPLHF; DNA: TGTGCCAGCAGCTTGGCGAACACTTCACCCCTCCACTTT
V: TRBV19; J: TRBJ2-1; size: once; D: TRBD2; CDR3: CASSIIWGGSYNEQFF; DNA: TGTGCCAGTAGTATCATCTGGGGGGGCTCCTACAATGAGCAGTTCTTC